The next 17 T cell receptor beta chains were all read from a single sample in a study of T-cell memory formation after mild COVID-19 (dated by TCRdb to 2020 to 2022). Receptor amplification or capture employed 5' RACE. TCRdb names Illumina NovaSeq 6000 as the instrument used. The public reads were reprocessed in TCRdb via fastp at Q25 and MiXCR, keeping in-frame beta chains. Every CDR3 protein is listed once, alongside the most common genes and DNA of its rows. For this sample there are some 120,000 distinct CDR3 sequences; over 15% appear just once. The top ten constitute over 4% of the sample. The sequencing input was PBMCs or a T cell subset sorted from them (not recorded which). Every receptor here comes from a man younger than 35 who had mild COVID-19 (a few samples of this study predate the infection). The sample titles of this study are shuffled in the database, so cell type and time point are left out; the donor was told from shared clones.

On this clonotype itself: A read error may account for a junction end that differs from germline. This chain links TRBV24-1 with TRBJ1-4, with 7 bases fitting TRBD1. The germline CDR1 and CDR2 sequences are KGHDR and SFDVKD. This CDR3 region has 15 residues. CDR3: CATGDATGTNEKLFF. The CDR3 coding sequence is TGTGCCACCGGTGACGCGACAGGGACTAATGAAAAACTGTTTTTT.

This clonotype was detected many times. This chain joins TRBV27 and TRBJ2-6; D is ambiguous. Looked up from germline, CDR1 is MNHEY and CDR2 is SMNVEV (reference sequence). V lost 6 bases, J lost 0 bases, and 3 bases lay in between. This CDR3 has 13 amino acids. Here the CDR3 reads CASRLSGANVLTF. The CDR3 region has the DNA TGTGCCAGCAGGCTCTCTGGGGCCAACGTCCTGACTTTC.

This clonotype was seen more than once but under ten times. CDR3 sequence reads: CASRSEGEQYF. The CDR3, as DNA: TGTGCCAGCAGGTCAGAGGGCGAGCAGTACTTC. The chain employs TRBV11-2 and TRBJ2-7, with D tentatively TRBD2 (5 bases). Looked up from germline, CDR1 is SGHAT and CDR2 is FQNNGV. Trimming removed 6 bases from V and 6 bases from J, with 9 bases in between. The CDR3 covers 11 residues. The whole variable domain, remainder taken from reference TRBV11-2 and TRBJ2-7, is EAGVAQSPRYKIIEKRQSVAFWCNPISGHATLYWYQQILGQGPKLLIQFQNNGVVDDSQLPKDRFSAERLKGVDSTLKIQPAKLEDSAVYLCASRSEGEQYFGPGTRLTVT.

This clonotype has more than one count but fewer than ten. This rearrangement joins TRBV11-2 to TRBJ2-1; 8 positions agree with TRBD2. Germline V gene data show CDR1 as SGHAT and CDR2 as FQNNGV. The V segment lost 3 bases and the J segment 2 bases; nucleotides outside the gene matches: 9. This CDR3 spans 17 amino acids. CDR3: CASSFSSFGGAYNEQFF. Here the CDR3 DNA reads TGTGCCAGCAGCTTCTCTTCCTTCGGGGGGGCCTACAATGAGCAGTTCTTC.

This chain uses TRBV11-2 with TRBJ2-3, with 9 bases matching TRBD2. Germline V gene data show CDR1 as SGHAT and CDR2 as FQNNGV. The V and J ends lost 6 bases and 4 bases, in that order; junction bases with no gene match: 11. The CDR3 consists of 16 residues. The CDR3 DNA follows: TGTGCCAGCAGACGCTTCAGCGGGGGGCTTCCAGATACGCAGTATTTT. This codes for CASRRFSGGLPDTQYF.

This clonotype was picked up a small number of times. The V gene is TRBV14, the J gene TRBJ1-6, with 7 bases lining up with TRBD1. In germline, CDR1 is SGHDN, CDR2 FVKESK. The ends lost 7 bases at V and 9 bases at J; junction bases unmatched: 9. The CDR3 covers 14 residues. The CDR3 DNA reads TGTGCCAGCAACTCTCGACAGGGAGGTTCACCCCTCCACTTT. Its translation: CASNSRQGGSPLHF.

This clonotype was counted between two and nine times. The chain recombines TRBV24-1 with TRBJ2-5; TRBD1 matches 9 bases. The trim removed 2 bases at V and 4 bases at J, leaving 4 bases unmatched. Germline assignment: CDR1 KGHDR and CDR2 SFDVKD. The CDR3 covers 15 residues. Here the CDR3 reads CATSDSGTGPETQYF. The CDR3 DNA follows: TGTGCCACCAGTGATTCCGGGACAGGGCCAGAGACCCAGTACTTC.

The chain carries TRBV28 and TRBJ1-3; D not certain. Per germline, CDR1 MDHEN and CDR2 SYDVKM. This CDR3 has 15 amino acids. The germline V and J ends were trimmed by 7 bases and 0 bases, with 13 bases remaining between them. CDR3 residues: CASTRPGNSGNTIYF. CDR3 nucleotides: TGTGCCAGCACCAGGCCCGGGAACTCTGGAAACACCATATATTTT.

This clonotype was counted a few times. The V gene is TRBV4-1, the J gene TRBJ2-5; D is perhaps TRBD1 or TRBD2 (5 bases each). CDR1 MGHRA and CDR2 YSYEKL come from the germline V gene. The length of the CDR3 is 15 residues. V was cut by 5 bases and J by 5 bases, with 18 bases left in between. CDR3 coding DNA: TGCGCCAGCAGCAAAGGAAGACAGCGCGGGGAGACCCAGTACTTC. Encoded protein: CASSKGRQRGETQYF.

This clonotype was seen a few times. CDR3 residues: CASSPGLGANIQYF. The CDR3 nucleotides are TGCGCCAGCAGCCCAGGACTAGGTGCGAACATTCAGTACTTC. The chain recombines TRBV5-1 with TRBJ2-4, with TRBD2 identical over 7 bases. Per germline, CDR1 SGHRS and CDR2 YFSETQ. V was clipped by 4 bases and J by 7 bases; unmatched bases: 8. This CDR3 has 14 residues.

The J gene is TRBJ2-3, the V gene TRBV9; 7 nucleotides align to TRBD1. The V and J ends lost 0 bases and 0 bases, in that order; junction bases with no gene match: 4. The CDR3 extends over 16 amino acids. Germline V gene sequence: CDR1 SGDLS, CDR2 YYNGEE. The CDR3 loop is CASSVERGRSTDTQYF. CDR3 nucleotides: TGTGCCAGCAGCGTAGAGAGGGGGCGTAGCACAGATACGCAGTATTTT. Together with reference TRBV9 and TRBJ2-3, the CDR3 gives the full variable domain: DSGVTQTPKHLITATGQRVTLRCSPRSGDLSVYWYQQSLDQGLQFLIQYYNGEERAKGNILERFSAQQFPDLHSELNLSSLELGDSALYFCASSVERGRSTDTQYFGPGTRLTVL.

The V gene is TRBV7-9, the J gene TRBJ2-5; D ambiguous. The germline gives CDR1 SEHNR, CDR2 FQNEAQ (reference sequence). The CDR3 covers 13 residues. The V and J ends lost 11 bases and 4 bases respectively, with 17 bases between them. The CDR3 DNA reads TGTGCCGGGCAGGCTGTCGGTGCAGAGACCCAGTACTTC. It specifies CAGQAVGAETQYF.

The chain uses TRBV11-2 and TRBJ1-1; the D gene is possibly TRBD1 (6 bases). V was clipped by 5 bases and J by 4 bases, with 23 bases between them. Germline V gene data show CDR1 as SGHAT and CDR2 as FQNNGV. The length of the CDR3 is 17 residues. The CDR3 loop reads CASSLVGGQVGGTEAFF. The CDR3 region has the DNA TGTGCCAGCAGCCTGGTCGGGGGGCAGGTCGGTGGCACTGAAGCTTTCTTT.

The rearrangement joins TRBV12-3 or TRBV12-4 to TRBJ2-7, with TRBD1 matching over 8 bases. The CDR3 loop spans 17 amino acids. Trimming at V came to 1 base and at J to 5 bases, leaving 13 bases not matched to a gene. The CDR3: CASSLGYSGQVMDEQYF. In nucleotides, the CDR3 is TGTGCCAGCAGTTTAGGGTACTCGGGACAGGTTATGGACGAGCAGTACTTC.

J is TRBJ1-2 and V is TRBV5-1, with D possibly TRBD1 on 5 matching bases. Germline values: CDR1 SGHRS, CDR2 YFSETQ. Trimming removed 0 bases from V and 3 bases from J, with 9 bases in between. The CDR3 loop spans 14 amino acids. The CDR3 sequence is CASSLAREDYGYTF. CDR3 coding DNA: TGCGCCAGCAGCTTGGCCAGGGAGGACTATGGCTACACCTTC.

This clonotype has more than one count but fewer than ten. The rearrangement links TRBV11-2 to TRBJ2-5; D gene unclear. Germline CDR1 is SGHAT and CDR2 is FQNNGV. Trimming pared 6 bases from V and 2 bases from J, leaving 16 bases between. The CDR3 sequence is 15 residues long. This CDR3 reads CASRSRETIQETQYF. CDR3 bases: TGTGCCAGCAGATCCAGAGAAACCATACAAGAGACCCAGTACTTC.

This clonotype was recorded at least ten times. The chain recombines TRBV5-1 with TRBJ2-7; D is possibly TRBD1 or TRBD2 (5 bases each). Germline V CDR1 and CDR2: SGHRS, YFSETQ. V was cut by 2 bases and J by 3 bases, with 9 bases left in between. CDR3 length: 13 residues. CDR3 nucleotide sequence: TGCGCCAGCAGCTTAAGGGGACGCTACGAGCAGTACTTC. The encoded protein is CASSLRGRYEQYF.